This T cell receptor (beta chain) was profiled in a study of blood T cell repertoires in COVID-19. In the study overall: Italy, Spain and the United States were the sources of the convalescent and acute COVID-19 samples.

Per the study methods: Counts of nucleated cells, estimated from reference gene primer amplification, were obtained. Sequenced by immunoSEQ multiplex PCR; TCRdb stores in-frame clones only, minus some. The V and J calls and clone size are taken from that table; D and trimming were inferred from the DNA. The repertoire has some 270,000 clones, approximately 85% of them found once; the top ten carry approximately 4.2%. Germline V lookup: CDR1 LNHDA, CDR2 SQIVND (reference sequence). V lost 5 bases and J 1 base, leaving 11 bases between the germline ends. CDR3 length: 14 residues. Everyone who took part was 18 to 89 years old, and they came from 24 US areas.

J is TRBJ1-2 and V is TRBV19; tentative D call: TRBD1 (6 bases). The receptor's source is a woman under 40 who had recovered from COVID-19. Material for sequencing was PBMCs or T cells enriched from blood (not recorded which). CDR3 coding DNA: TGTGCCAGTAGTGGAGGACAGCTTAACTATGGCTACACCTTC. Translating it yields CASSGGQLNYGYTF.